This T cell receptor beta chain derives from a study of blood T cell repertoires in COVID-19. About the study: Spain, Italy and the United States supplied samples that represented acute and convalescent COVID-19. Sample material is recorded as cDNA or gDNA derived from T cells, B-cell-depleted T cells, or PBMCs.

From germline, CDR1 is SGHTA and CDR2 FQGNSA. The CDR3 runs 15 residues. V gave up 6 bases and J gave up 4 bases, with 17 bases separating them. This clone appeared a single time. Profiled with immunoSEQ multiplex PCR; TCRdb holds only in-frame clones, not every one. The sample contains roughly 380,000 clones, 89% of which appear only once. The sample taken for sequencing was peripheral blood. This chain joins TRBV7-2 and TRBJ2-3; TRBD1 is a possible D gene (5 bases). The receptor was isolated from a woman in her thirties or forties with COVID-19, enrolled during active disease. Here the CDR3 DNA reads TGTGCCAGCAGACTATACCTAGGGGCTTCAGATACGCAGTATTTT. Protein: CASRLYLGASDTQYF. The full variable domain, rest sourced from reference TRBV7-2 and TRBJ2-3, is GAGVSQSPSNKVTEKGKDVELRCDPISGHTALYWYRQSLGQGLEFLIYFQGNSAPDKSGLPSDRFSAERTGGSVSTLTIQRTQQEDSAVYLCASRLYLGASDTQYFGPGTRLTVL.